The 10 T cell receptor beta chains presented below share a single source sample, sequenced in a study of cytomegalovirus exposure and HLA in healthy donors. 13 Jbeta primers and 60 Vbeta primers were used for the PCR. TCRdb keeps only in-frame clones here, not all; method: immunoSEQ multiplex PCR. The sample shows about 120,000 clones, roughly 77% of them seen only once. Sequencing input: PBMCs. All receptors derive from a man aged 40-49 years in good health and CMV-seronegative.

CDR3 DNA: TGTGCCAGCAGCCAAGGGTCAGCGGGAGACGGGGAGCTGTTTTTT. Protein: CASSQGSAGDGELFF. The chain is built from TRBV4-2 and TRBJ2-2; TRBD2 aligns across 8 bases. V lost 1 base, J lost 7 bases, and 5 bases stayed unmatched. The CDR3 runs 15 residues. Germline V gene data show CDR1 as LGHNA and CDR2 as YNFKEQ.

The rearrangement links TRBV4-2 to TRBJ2-7; 12 bases are a match to TRBD2. J was trimmed by 2 bases and V by 3 bases; bases with no gene match: 5. The CDR3 has 16 residues. The germline gives CDR1 LGHNA, CDR2 YNFKEQ. The CDR3 coding sequence is TGTGCCAGCAGCCAGAGACTAGCGGGAGAGACCTACGAGCAGTACTTC. Its translation: CASSQRLAGETYEQYF.

This clone was seen a handful of times. The rearrangement joins TRBV2 to TRBJ2-7, with TRBD1 identical over 9 bases. Germline V lookup: CDR1 SNHLY, CDR2 FYNNEI. The CDR3 is made up of 13 amino acids. The junction had 5 bases not matched to a gene; V was cut back by 6 bases and J by 5 bases. The CDR3 DNA is TGTGCCAGCAGGACGGGACAGGGTGACGAGCAGTACTTC. Its translation is CASRTGQGDEQYF.

This chain uses TRBV11-2 with TRBJ2-5; the match to TRBD1 covers 10 bases. V shed 5 bases and J 2 bases; nucleotides not matched to a gene: 5. The germline gives CDR1 SGHAT, CDR2 FQNNGV. This CDR3 spans 15 amino acids. CDR3 sequence reads: CASSVGTGDQETQYF. Written as DNA, the CDR3 is TGTGCCAGCAGCGTAGGGACAGGGGATCAAGAGACCCAGTACTTC.

The chain employs TRBV5-4 and TRBJ2-1, with D maybe TRBD2 (6 bases). This CDR3 region has 15 residues. The V end was cut by 6 bases, the J end by 9 bases, with 22 bases between. CDR1 is SGHNT, CDR2 YYREEE, per germline (reference sequence). CDR3 bases: TGTGCCAGCACGCGCGGGCGGGGACCGGTGGGTGAGCAGTTCTTC. This gives the protein CASTRGRGPVGEQFF.

This sequence joins TRBV6-6 and TRBJ2-5; 7 bases line up with TRBD1. The CDR3 contains 12 residues. Germline CDR1 MNHNY, CDR2 SVGAGI (reference sequence). V lost 6 bases and J lost 3; bases outside the gene matches: 1. This CDR3 reads CASRTGKETQYF. CDR3 in DNA: TGTGCCAGCAGGACAGGGAAAGAGACCCAGTACTTC.

The rearrangement joins TRBV7-2 to TRBJ1-1, with 9 bases fitting TRBD1. This CDR3 region has 16 residues. The V and J ends lost 5 bases and 2 bases, in that order; junction bases with no gene match: 9. Per germline, CDR1 SGHTA and CDR2 FQGNSA. The CDR3 region is CASSPRGTGLNTEAFF. The CDR3 DNA follows: TGTGCCAGCAGCCCCCGCGGGACAGGGCTCAACACTGAAGCTTTCTTT.

The rearrangement joins TRBV21-1 to TRBJ2-7; the DNA was not used to check the table's D call, TRBD1. TRBV21-1 represents a pseudogene. This CDR3 spans 16 amino acids. DNA for the CDR3: TGTGCCAGCAGCAATAGACAGGGGAAGGCGTCCTACGAGCAGTACTTC. Protein: CASSNRQGKASYEQYF.

The V gene is TRBV6-5, the J gene TRBJ2-1; D remains ambiguous. There are 11 residues in the CDR3. Germline loops: CDR1 MNHEY, CDR2 SVGAGI. The V end was cut by 8 bases, the J end by 3 bases, with 5 bases between. The CDR3 DNA follows: TGTGCCAGCCGGAGCTACAATGAGCAGTTCTTC. Protein sequence: CASRSYNEQFF.

V and J are TRBV25-1 and TRBJ2-1; D might be TRBD2 (6 bases). The ends were cut back, 6 bases at V and 3 bases at J, with 12 bases in the middle. CDR1 MGHDK and CDR2 SYGVNS come from the germline V gene. This CDR3 contains 14 residues. The CDR3 reads CASSREWVYNEQFF. CDR3 DNA: TGTGCCAGCAGCCGGGAGTGGGTCTACAATGAGCAGTTCTTC.